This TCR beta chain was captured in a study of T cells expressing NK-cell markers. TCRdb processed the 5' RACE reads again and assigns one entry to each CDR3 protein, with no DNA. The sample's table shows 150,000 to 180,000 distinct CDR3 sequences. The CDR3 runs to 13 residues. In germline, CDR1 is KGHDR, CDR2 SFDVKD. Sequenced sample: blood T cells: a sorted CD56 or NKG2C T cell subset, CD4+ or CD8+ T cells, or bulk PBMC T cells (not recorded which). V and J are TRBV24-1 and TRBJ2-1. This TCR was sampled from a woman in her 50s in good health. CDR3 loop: CATSDLVDNEQFF.